The rows below give T cell receptor beta chains drawn from one sample of a study of PD-1 blockade in classical Hodgkin lymphoma. Profiling relied on immunoSEQ multiplex PCR, and the TCRdb table lists in-frame clones only, not all of them. The sample consists of approximately 27,000 clones, roughly 90% of them appearing once. The sample was CD4+ T cells from blood. Receptors originate from a human donor with classical Hodgkin lymphoma. Both conserved end residues are part of each CDR3. D genes are given only for firm matches. Clone size is stated in some rows and not others, as once, few, many or a class when expanded.

V,D,J,size,DNA,CDR3
TRBV19,TRBD1,TRBJ2-5,.,TGTGCCAGTAGTTCCGGGACAGGGGGCAGAGAGACCCAGTACTTC,CASSSGTGGRETQYF
TRBV10-3,TRBD2,TRBJ2-3,.,TGTGCCATCAGTGAGAGACTAGCGGGACTGGAGGGCGATACGCAGTATTTT,CAISERLAGLEGDTQYF
TRBV2,TRBD1,TRBJ2-7,.,TGTGCCAGCACCCCCCGGACAGGGGGCTACGAGCAGTACTTC,CASTPRTGGYEQYF
TRBV28,.,TRBJ2-7,.,TGTGCCAGCCAGGGGTACGAGCAGTACTTC,CASQGYEQYF
TRBV7-2,TRBD1,TRBJ2-3,.,TGTGCCAGCAGCCCTGGGACAGCGCGGGCAGATACGCAGTATTTT,CASSPGTARADTQYF
TRBV9,.,TRBJ2-1,.,TGTGCCAGCAGCGTAGGAATACAGACCTACAATGAGCAGTTCTTC,CASSVGIQTYNEQFF
TRBV7-2,TRBD2,TRBJ2-5,few,TGTGCCAGCAGCCCACTAGCGGGAACAGAGACCCAGTACTTC,CASSPLAGTETQYF
TRBV18,.,TRBJ2-3,.,TGTGCCAGCTCACCGTTGGGGGGCCGGACCACAGATACGCAGTATTTT,CASSPLGGRTTDTQYF
TRBV6-5,TRBD1,TRBJ2-5,.,TGTGCCAGCAGTTACTCCCCCGGACAGGTCGCAGAGACCCAGTACTTC,CASSYSPGQVAETQYF
TRBV6-5,.,TRBJ1-3,.,TGTGCCAGTAGAGACAGCAAGTCTGGAAACACCATATATTTT,CASRDSKSGNTIYF
TRBV2,.,TRBJ2-7,.,TGTGCCAGCAGCTTGGGGACGGGTTATTACGAGCAGTACTTC,CASSLGTGYYEQYF
TRBV5-8,TRBD2,TRBJ2-5,once,TGTGCCAGCAGCTTGAGAAGCGGGGTGTGGGAGACCCAGTACTTC,CASSLRSGVWETQYF
TRBV7-2,.,TRBJ2-5,.,TGTGCCAGCAGCCCCCAGGGTACAGAGACCCAGTACTTC,CASSPQGTETQYF
TRBV29-1,TRBD2,TRBJ2-7,.,TGCAGCGTTGATTCTAGCGGCTACGAGCAGTACTTC,CSVDSSGYEQYF
TRBV10-3,TRBD2,TRBJ2-2,.,TGTGCCATCAGTGAATCGGCGGGAGGAAATACCGGGGAGCTGTTTTTT,CAISESAGGNTGELFF
TRBV14,TRBD2,TRBJ2-3,.,TGTGCCAGCAGCCAGACTAGCCGAGGGGTGGATACGCAGTATTTT,CASSQTSRGVDTQYF
TRBV6-5,.,TRBJ2-5,.,TGTGCCAGCAGGAATCAGGGACAAGAGACCCAGTACTTC,CASRNQGQETQYF
TRBV5-1,TRBD1,TRBJ2-3,.,TGCGCCAGCAGCTTGGTAGACAGGGACGCCACAGATACGCAGTATTTT,CASSLVDRDATDTQYF
TRBV5-1,.,TRBJ2-1,.,TGCGCCAGCAGCTTGTGGCAGGGGAGTTCCAGTGAGCAGTTCTTC,CASSLWQGSSSEQFF
TRBV4-3,.,TRBJ1-1,.,TGCGCCAGCAGCCAAGTCGGCTCCGGGAACACTGAAGCTTTCTTT,CASSQVGSGNTEAFF
TRBV6-5,.,TRBJ2-3,.,TGTGCCAGCAGTTACTTATATACGCAGTATTTT,CASSYLYTQYF
TRBV6-1,.,TRBJ1-4,.,TGTGCCAGCAGTGAGACCAGTTGGGGGGAAAAACTGTTTTTT,CASSETSWGEKLFF
TRBV29-1,TRBD2,TRBJ2-7,.,TGCAGCGTGAATGGACTAGCGGTCGACGAGCAGTACTTC,CSVNGLAVDEQYF
TRBV5-1,.,TRBJ2-3,.,TGCGCCAGCAGCTTTCGGGCAGATACGCAGTATTTT,CASSFRADTQYF
TRBV9,TRBD1,TRBJ2-7,once,TGTGCCAGCAGCGTAGAACAGGGGGCCTACGAGCAGTACTTC,CASSVEQGAYEQYF
TRBV11-3,TRBD1,TRBJ2-5,.,TGTGCCAGCAGCCCCACGACAGGGTTGAAGACCCAGTACTTC,CASSPTTGLKTQYF
TRBV18,.,TRBJ1-2,.,TGTGCCAGCTCATCAGGGAACAGGGATTATGGCTACACCTTC,CASSSGNRDYGYTF
TRBV13,.,TRBJ1-2,.,TGTGCCAGCAGCTTAGGCCCACACGACAGAGGGGGGAGCGGCTACACCTTC,CASSLGPHDRGGSGYTF
TRBV6-5,.,TRBJ1-1,.,TGTGCCAGCAGTTACCGCAGAGGGCTTTTCGCTTTCTTT,CASSYRRGLFAFF
TRBV6-5,.,TRBJ2-7,.,TGTGCCAGCAGAACACAGGGCGCAGACGAGCAGTACTTC,CASRTQGADEQYF
TRBV28,.,TRBJ2-5,once,TGTGCCAGCAGGATCCAAGAGACCCAGTACTTC,CASRIQETQYF
TRBV10-3,TRBD1,TRBJ1-1,.,TGTGCCATCAGTGATTGGACAGGTGCCCATACTGAAGCTTTCTTT,CAISDWTGAHTEAFF
TRBV7-9,TRBD2,TRBJ2-1,.,TGTGCCAGCAGCTTAGCCGCGGGAGGTGGGAATGAGCAGTTCTTC,CASSLAAGGGNEQFF
TRBV5-8,.,TRBJ2-3,.,TGTGCCAGTACAGCGGGCACAGATACGCAGTATTTT,CASTAGTDTQYF
TRBV5-1,TRBD1,TRBJ2-1,.,TGCGCCAGCAGCTTGGCGGGACAGGGGGGATACAATGAGCAGTTCTTC,CASSLAGQGGYNEQFF
TRBV19,.,TRBJ2-3,.,TGTGCCAGTAGTGACGCCGGGAGATTAGGTACGCAGTATTTT,CASSDAGRLGTQYF
TRBV21-1,.,TRBJ1-1,.,TGTGCCAGCAGCACTCCTAGGGGGGTCTTCAGGTCGAACACTGAAGCTTTCTTT,CASSTPRGVFRSNTEAFF
TRBV6-4,TRBD2,TRBJ2-1,.,TGTGCCAGCAGTGACTCAGGGGCTAGCGGGAACAATGAGCAGTTCTTC,CASSDSGASGNNEQFF
TRBV27,TRBD2,TRBJ2-2,.,TGTGCCAGCAGTTTTTCATGGGTGCGGGAGGGCCCGAACACCGGGGAGCTGTTTTTT,CASSFSWVREGPNTGELFF
TRBV7-9,TRBD1,TRBJ2-3,once,TGTGCCAGCAGCCCGGGACAGCTTAGCACAGATACGCAGTATTTT,CASSPGQLSTDTQYF
TRBV27,.,TRBJ1-1,.,TGTGCCAGCAGTTTATTTTCAGGAAGCCGGACTGAAGCTTTCTTT,CASSLFSGSRTEAFF
TRBV11-2,.,TRBJ2-7,.,TGTGCCAGCAGCTTAGGGGACCCGGTCTACGAGCAGTACTTC,CASSLGDPVYEQYF
TRBV19,TRBD1,TRBJ2-7,.,TGTGCCAGTAGTATAGATTGGACAGGGTCTCGCGAGCAGTACTTC,CASSIDWTGSREQYF
TRBV19,TRBD2,TRBJ2-3,.,TGTGCCAGTAGTCCGTCGATTAGCGGGAGCACAGATACGCAGTATTTT,CASSPSISGSTDTQYF
TRBV11-3,.,TRBJ1-3,.,TGTGCCAGCAGCTTAGATACCCCACGAACAGTGCCCGCTGGGTGCACCATATATTTT,CASSLDTPRTVPAGCTIYF
TRBV18,TRBD1,TRBJ1-5,.,TGTGCCAGCTCACCAAGGCTCCCGGGACAGGGCAATCAGCCCCAGCATTTT,CASSPRLPGQGNQPQHF
TRBV28,TRBD2,TRBJ2-2,.,TGTGCCAGCAGTTTCCCCGGACTAGCGGGAGGAGAAACCGGGGAGCTGTTTTTT,CASSFPGLAGGETGELFF
TRBV12-2,.,TRBJ2-3,.,TGTGCAAGTCGCTTAGCGTGGGGGAGCTGGACAGATACGCAGTATTTT,CASRLAWGSWTDTQYF
TRBV7-8,.,TRBJ1-2,.,TGTGCCAGCAGCCCCGGGCCAGGCTATGGCTACACCTTC,CASSPGPGYGYTF
TRBV19,TRBD2,TRBJ2-2,.,TGTGCAAGTACCCTAGCGGGAGGACTGAACACCGGGGAGCTGTTTTTT,CASTLAGGLNTGELFF
TRBV7-2,TRBD2,TRBJ2-7,.,TGTGCCAGCAGCTTGACTAGCAGCTCCTACGAGCAGTACTTC,CASSLTSSSYEQYF
TRBV7-9,.,TRBJ2-2,.,TGTGCCAGCAGCTTTAATTTCGGGGAGCTGTTTTTT,CASSFNFGELFF
TRBV29-1,TRBD2,TRBJ2-1,.,TGCAGCGGGGGGACTAGCGACTCCTACAATGAGCAGTTCTTC,CSGGTSDSYNEQFF
TRBV28,.,TRBJ1-4,.,TGTGCCAGCAGTTCCTACGACAGTGCGCGGAATATTCGGGAAAAACTGTTTTTT,CASSSYDSARNIREKLFF
TRBV29-1,.,TRBJ2-5,.,TGCAGCGTGCCCCCGCGGGGCCAAGAGACCCAGTACTTC,CSVPPRGQETQYF